What follows describes a single T cell receptor (beta chain). Its antigen is not identified. This entry comes from a study of cytomegalovirus exposure and HLA in healthy donors. Whole-study context: Earlier, fewer than 140 million unique TCR beta sequences were recovered from 170 million or so T cells by an analysis.

Both 60 Vbeta primers and 13 Jbeta primers went into the PCR. Measured with immunoSEQ multiplex PCR; TCRdb has only the in-frame clones, and not every one. Its table records tens of thousands of clones. This CDR3 comprises 17 residues. Trimming removed 0 bases at V and 0 bases at J, with 12 bases between. Looked up from germline, CDR1 is LGHNA and CDR2 is YNFKEQ. Study-wide findings and caveats: Per a prior analysis, the majority of TCR beta V segments were productive roughly 90% or roughly 30% of the time. Sequence variants that were highly shared formed a cluster that was likely a sequencing artifact.

Sequences were obtained from PBMCs. The chain is built from TRBV4-2 and TRBJ2-1; D perhaps matches TRBD1 (6 bases). The TCR sequence derives from a woman aged 30 to 39 in good health and CMV-seronegative. The CDR3 region has the DNA TGTGCCAGCAGCCAAGATGGCAGGGGTTACTCCTACAATGAGCAGTTCTTC. Residues: CASSQDGRGYSYNEQFF.